This is a list of T cell receptor beta chains from one sample in a study of OX40 agonist ivuxolimab in advanced cancers. The table came from immunoSEQ multiplex PCR; TCRdb's copy has only in-frame clones and leaves some out. The sample records roughly 48,000 clones, about 83% being singletons. The source was CD4+ or CD8+ T cells sorted from blood, collected in a trial of the OX40 agonist ivuxolimab. These receptors originate from an adult with an advanced solid tumor such as melanoma, head and neck, liver or kidney cancer. Both conserved end residues are part of each CDR3. The D gene is left open where the match is weak. The size entry is marked missing in some rows and otherwise reads once, few, many or a size class.

>TRBJ1-2|once|TRBD1|TRBV29-1
CSIEKGASGYTF
TGCAGCATAGAAAAGGGGGCGAGTGGCTACACCTTC
>TRBJ2-1|-|TRBD2|TRBV18
CASSPPGTSGLYNEQFF
TGTGCCAGCTCACCCCCCGGGACTAGCGGTCTATACAATGAGCAGTTCTTC
>TRBJ2-5|-|TRBD2|TRBV6-6
CASSYGGTTQETQYF
TGTGCCAGCAGTTACGGCGGGACTACCCAAGAGACCCAGTACTTC
>TRBJ1-3|-|-|TRBV18
CASSPSGGSVSGNTIYF
TGTGCCAGCTCACCATCCGGGGGGTCAGTCTCTGGAAACACCATATATTTT
>TRBJ1-2|-|-|TRBV30
CAWTGYLNYGYTF
TGTGCCTGGACAGGTTACCTTAACTATGGCTACACCTTC
>TRBJ2-7|-|-|TRBV7-6
CASSLDRGWQGPSNYEQYF
TGTGCCAGCAGCTTAGATCGGGGTTGGCAGGGACCTTCAAACTACGAGCAGTACTTC
>TRBJ1-3|-|-|TRBV18
CASSPQVSGNTIYF
TGTGCCAGCTCACCACAGGTCTCTGGAAACACCATATATTTT
>TRBJ2-4|-|-|TRBV5-6
CASSLEGLAKNIQYF
TGTGCCAGCAGCTTGGAAGGACTAGCCAAAAACATTCAGTACTTC
>TRBJ2-1|-|-|TRBV9
CASSVGSTGRDEQFF
TGTGCCAGCAGCGTAGGTAGTACAGGGAGGGATGAGCAGTTCTTC
>TRBJ1-5|-|TRBD1|TRBV28
CASRLGTGSKPQHF
TGTGCCAGCAGGCTTGGGACAGGTTCGAAGCCCCAGCATTTT
>TRBJ1-1|-|-|TRBV5-1
CASSVQGLGAFF
TGCGCCAGCAGCGTACAGGGATTAGGGGCTTTCTTT
>TRBJ1-4|medium-sized|TRBD1|TRBV29-1
CSGGTGNEKLFF
TGCAGCGGCGGGACAGGGAATGAAAAACTGTTTTTT
>TRBJ2-3|-|-|TRBV6-1
CAIRDNLYAQYF
TGTGCCATCCGGGACAACCTTTATGCGCAGTATTTT
>TRBJ1-5|-|-|TRBV9
CASSVGPEGNQPQHF
TGTGCCAGCAGCGTAGGGCCAGAGGGGAATCAGCCCCAGCATTTT
>TRBJ1-2|-|-|TRBV6-5
CASLDSGRGGYTF
TGTGCCAGTCTAGATTCAGGGCGAGGTGGCTACACCTTC
>TRBJ2-7|few|-|TRBV11-2
CASSWTLTSYEQYF
TGTGCCAGCAGCTGGACGTTAACCTCCTACGAGCAGTACTTC
>TRBJ2-7|-|TRBD2|TRBV6-1
CASSGLAGGLYEQYF
TGTGCCAGCAGTGGATTAGCGGGGGGGCTCTACGAGCAGTACTTC